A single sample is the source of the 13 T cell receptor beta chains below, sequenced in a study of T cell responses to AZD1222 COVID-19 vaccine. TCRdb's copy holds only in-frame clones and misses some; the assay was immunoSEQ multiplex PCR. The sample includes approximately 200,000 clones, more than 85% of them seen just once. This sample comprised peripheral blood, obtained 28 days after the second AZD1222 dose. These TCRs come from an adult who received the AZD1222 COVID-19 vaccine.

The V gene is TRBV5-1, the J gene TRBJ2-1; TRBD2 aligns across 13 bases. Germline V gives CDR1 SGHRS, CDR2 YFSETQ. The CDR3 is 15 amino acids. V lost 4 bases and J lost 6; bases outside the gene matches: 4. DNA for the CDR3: TGCGCCAGCAGCGGCGGACTAGCGGGAGTCAATGAGCAGTTCTTC. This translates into CASSGGLAGVNEQFF. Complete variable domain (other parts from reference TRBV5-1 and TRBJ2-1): KAGVTQTPRYLIKTRGQQVTLSCSPISGHRSVSWYQQTPGQGLQFLFEYFSETQRNKGNFPGRFSGRQFSNSRSEMNVSTLELGDSALYLCASSGGLAGVNEQFFGPGTRLTVL.

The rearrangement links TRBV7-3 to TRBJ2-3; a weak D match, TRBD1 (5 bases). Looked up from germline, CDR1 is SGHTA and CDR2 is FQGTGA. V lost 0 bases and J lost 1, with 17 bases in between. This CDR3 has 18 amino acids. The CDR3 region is CASSLTAITGRGTDTQYF. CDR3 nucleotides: TGTGCCAGCAGCTTAACGGCAATAACAGGACGTGGCACAGATACGCAGTATTTT.

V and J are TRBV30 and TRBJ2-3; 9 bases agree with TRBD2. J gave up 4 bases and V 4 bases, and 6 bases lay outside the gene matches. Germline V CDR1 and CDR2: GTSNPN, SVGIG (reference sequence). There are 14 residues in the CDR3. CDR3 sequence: CAWIPRLAADTQYF. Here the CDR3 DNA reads TGTGCCTGGATACCCCGACTAGCGGCAGATACGCAGTATTTT.

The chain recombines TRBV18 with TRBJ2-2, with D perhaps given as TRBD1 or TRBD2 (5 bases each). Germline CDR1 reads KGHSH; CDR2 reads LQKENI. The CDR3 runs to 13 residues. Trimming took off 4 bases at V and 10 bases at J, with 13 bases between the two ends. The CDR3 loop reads CASSLLRDVELFF. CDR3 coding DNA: TGTGCCAGCTCACTTCTCCGGGACGTGGAGCTGTTTTTT.

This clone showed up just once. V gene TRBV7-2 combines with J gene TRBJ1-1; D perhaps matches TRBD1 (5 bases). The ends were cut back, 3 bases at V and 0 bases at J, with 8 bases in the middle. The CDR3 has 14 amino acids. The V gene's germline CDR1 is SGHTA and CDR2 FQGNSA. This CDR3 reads CASSLGTVNTEAFF. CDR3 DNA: TGTGCCAGCAGCTTGGGGACGGTGAACACTGAAGCTTTCTTT.

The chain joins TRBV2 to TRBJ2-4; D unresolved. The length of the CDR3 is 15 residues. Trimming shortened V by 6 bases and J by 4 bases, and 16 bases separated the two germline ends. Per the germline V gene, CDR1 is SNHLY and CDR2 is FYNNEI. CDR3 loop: CASSLERRLKNIQYF. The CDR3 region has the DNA TGTGCCAGCAGCCTCGAACGACGGCTAAAAAACATTCAGTACTTC.

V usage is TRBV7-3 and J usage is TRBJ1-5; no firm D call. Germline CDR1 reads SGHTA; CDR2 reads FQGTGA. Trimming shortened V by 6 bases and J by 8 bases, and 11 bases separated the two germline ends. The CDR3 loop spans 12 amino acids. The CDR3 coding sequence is TGTGCCAGCAGACAGAGGCAGAAGCCCCAGCATTTT. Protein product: CASRQRQKPQHF.

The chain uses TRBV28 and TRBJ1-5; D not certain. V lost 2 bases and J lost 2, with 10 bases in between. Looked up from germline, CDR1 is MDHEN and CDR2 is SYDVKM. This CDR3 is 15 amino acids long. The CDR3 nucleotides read TGTGCCAGCAGTTTAGCCACTGCGCGCAATCAGCCCCAGCATTTT. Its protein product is CASSLATARNQPQHF.

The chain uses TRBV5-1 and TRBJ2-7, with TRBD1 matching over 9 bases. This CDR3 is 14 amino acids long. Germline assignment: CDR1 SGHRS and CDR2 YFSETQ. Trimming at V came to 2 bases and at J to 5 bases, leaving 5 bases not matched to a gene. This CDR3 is CASSFDRGTDEQYF. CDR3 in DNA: TGCGCCAGCAGCTTTGACAGGGGGACGGACGAGCAGTACTTC. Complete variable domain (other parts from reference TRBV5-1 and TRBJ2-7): KAGVTQTPRYLIKTRGQQVTLSCSPISGHRSVSWYQQTPGQGLQFLFEYFSETQRNKGNFPGRFSGRQFSNSRSEMNVSTLELGDSALYLCASSFDRGTDEQYFGPGTRLTVT.

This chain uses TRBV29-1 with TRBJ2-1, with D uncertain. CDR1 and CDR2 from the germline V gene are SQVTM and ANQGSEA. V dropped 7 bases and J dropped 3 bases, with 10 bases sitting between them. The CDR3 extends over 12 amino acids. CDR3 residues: CSALPSYNEQFF. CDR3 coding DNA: TGCAGCGCCCTTCCTAGCTACAATGAGCAGTTCTTC.

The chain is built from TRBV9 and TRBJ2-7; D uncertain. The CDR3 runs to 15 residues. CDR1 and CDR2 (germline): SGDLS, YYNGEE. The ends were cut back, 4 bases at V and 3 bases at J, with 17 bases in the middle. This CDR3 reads CASSPLPATYYEQYF. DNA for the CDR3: TGTGCCAGCAGCCCCCTGCCGGCCACTTACTACGAGCAGTACTTC.

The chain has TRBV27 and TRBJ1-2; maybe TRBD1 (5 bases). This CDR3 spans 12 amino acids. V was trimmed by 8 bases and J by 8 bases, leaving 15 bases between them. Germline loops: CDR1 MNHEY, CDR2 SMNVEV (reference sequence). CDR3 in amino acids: CASSQGPGGYTF. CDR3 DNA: TGTGCCAGCTCCCAGGGTCCAGGGGGCTACACCTTC.

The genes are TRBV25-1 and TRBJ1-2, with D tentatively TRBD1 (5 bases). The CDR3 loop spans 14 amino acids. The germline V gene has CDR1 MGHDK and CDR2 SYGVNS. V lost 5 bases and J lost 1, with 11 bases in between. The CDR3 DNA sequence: TGTGCCAGCAGTCCCTCGGGGGGTAACTATGGCTACACCTTC. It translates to CASSPSGGNYGYTF.